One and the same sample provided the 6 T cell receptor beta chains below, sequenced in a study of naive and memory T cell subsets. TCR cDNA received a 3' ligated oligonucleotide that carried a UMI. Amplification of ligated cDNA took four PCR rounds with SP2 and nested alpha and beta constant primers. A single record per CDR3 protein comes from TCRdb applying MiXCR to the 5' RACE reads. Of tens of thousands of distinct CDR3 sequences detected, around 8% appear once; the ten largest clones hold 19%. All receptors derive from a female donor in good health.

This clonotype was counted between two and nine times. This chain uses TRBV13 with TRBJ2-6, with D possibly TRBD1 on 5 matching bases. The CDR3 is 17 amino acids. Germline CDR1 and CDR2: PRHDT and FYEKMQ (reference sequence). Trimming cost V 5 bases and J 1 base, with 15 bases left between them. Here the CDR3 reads CASSLGQGRSGANVLTF. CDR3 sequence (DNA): TGTGCCAGCAGCCTGGGGCAGGGTCGATCTGGGGCCAACGTCCTGACTTTC.

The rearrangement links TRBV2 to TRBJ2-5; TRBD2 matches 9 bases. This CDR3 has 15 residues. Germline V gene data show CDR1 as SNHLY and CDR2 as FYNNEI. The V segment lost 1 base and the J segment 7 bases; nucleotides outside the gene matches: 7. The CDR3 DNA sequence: TGTGCCAGCAGTGAAGAAGCGGGAGGCCGAGGGACCCAGTACTTC. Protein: CASSEEAGGRGTQYF.

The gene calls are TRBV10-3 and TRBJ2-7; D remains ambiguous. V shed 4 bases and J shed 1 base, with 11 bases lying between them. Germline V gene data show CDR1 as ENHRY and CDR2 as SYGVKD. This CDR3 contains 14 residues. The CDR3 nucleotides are TGTGCCATCAGTGCGGTAGGAGAATCCTACGAGCAGTACTTC. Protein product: CAISAVGESYEQYF.

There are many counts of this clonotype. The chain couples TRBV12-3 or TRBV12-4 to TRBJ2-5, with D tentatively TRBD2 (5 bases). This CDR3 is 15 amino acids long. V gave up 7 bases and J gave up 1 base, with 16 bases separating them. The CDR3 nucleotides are TGTGCCAGCACCTCGGAGGCGGTTACCCAAGAGACCCAGTACTTC. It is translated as CASTSEAVTQETQYF.

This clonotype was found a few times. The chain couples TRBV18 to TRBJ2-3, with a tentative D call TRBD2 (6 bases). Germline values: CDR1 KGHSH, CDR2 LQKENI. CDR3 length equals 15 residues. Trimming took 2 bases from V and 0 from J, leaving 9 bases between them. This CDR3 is CASSPAGTSTDTQYF. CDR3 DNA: TGTGCCAGCTCACCAGCGGGGACTAGCACAGATACGCAGTATTTT.

The CDR3 loop reads CASNLSGGAYNEQFF. In DNA, the CDR3 is TGTGCCAGCAATCTCAGCGGGGGGGCTTACAATGAGCAGTTCTTC. The chain has TRBV12-3 or TRBV12-4 and TRBJ2-1; 10 positions agree with TRBD2. Losses at the gene ends were 7 bases for V and 4 bases for J; bases not matched to a gene: 7. The CDR3 consists of 15 residues.